The source of this TCR beta chain is a study of blood T cell repertoires in COVID-19. The overall study: The United States, Italy and Spain provided the acute and convalescent COVID-19 samples. In each case, the material was cDNA or gDNA derived from T cells, B-cell-depleted T cells, or PBMCs.

How the authors handled the data: It was from reference gene primer amplification that nucleated cell counts were estimated. The repertoire was sequenced with immunoSEQ multiplex PCR; TCRdb's copy has only in-frame clones and lacks some. V and J calls and clone size come straight from that table; D and trimming were deduced from the DNA. The table lists 90,000 to 120,000 clones, approximately 85% of them singletons. Germline V gene data show CDR1 as DFQATT and CDR2 as SNEGSKA (reference sequence). CDR3 size: 11 residues. The junction had 2 bases not matched to a gene; V was cut back by 7 bases and J by 6 bases.

The V and J genes are TRBV20-1 and TRBJ2-1; TRBD1 aligns across 8 bases. Sequencing was done on a sample of peripheral blood. The TCR comes from a woman aged 55-69 years with acute or convalescent COVID-19. CDR3 in DNA: TGCAGTGAGGGGACAGGCAATGAGCAGTTCTTC. It specifies CSEGTGNEQFF.